This T cell receptor (beta chain) was recorded in a study of blood T cell repertoires in COVID-19. The wider study: The analysed material was cDNA or gDNA that came from T cells, B-cell-depleted T cells, or PBMCs.

V was pared by 2 bases and J by 6 bases, with 6 bases of the junction left unmatched. CDR3 length: 15 residues. Germline V gene sequence: CDR1 SGHRS, CDR2 YFSETQ. In the authors' methods: The authors estimated nucleated cell counts from reference gene primer amplification. Method: immunoSEQ multiplex PCR; TCRdb's copy keeps in-frame clones and lacks some. V, J and clone size derive from that table, while D and trimming were established from the DNA sequence. The sample lists about 180,000 clones, approximately 80% occurring once. In this sample, this clone turned up many times. Enrollees, about 18 to 89 years old, lived in approximately 25 US areas. Exposed enrollees had met someone with a PCR-confirmed or clinician-diagnosed COVID-19 case at some point within the 2 weeks before study entry.

The clonotype comes from a man aged 55 to 70 who had been exposed to COVID-19. This chain links TRBV5-1 with TRBJ2-7, with TRBD1 matching 12 bases. The sample taken for sequencing was PBMCs or T cells enriched from blood (not recorded which). The CDR3 is CASSFGGTGGSEQYF. As DNA, the CDR3 is TGCGCCAGCAGCTTTGGCGGGACAGGGGGCTCCGAGCAGTACTTC.